What follows are 23 T cell receptor beta chains derived from one specimen sequenced in a study of CD8+ T cells in alopecia areata. cDNA reverse transcribed from extracted RNA served as the sequencing template. Clones were sequenced by immunoSEQ multiplex PCR, and TCRdb holds only the in-frame ones, with some missing. The sample lists 200,000 to 250,000 clones; about three fifths were seen once. Here the sequenced sample was CD4+ T cells sorted from blood, taken at week 0. These TCRs come from a human donor with alopecia areata.

V usage is TRBV7-9 and J usage is TRBJ2-7; 7 bases are a match to TRBD2. Germline lookup yields CDR1 SEHNR and CDR2 FQNEAQ (reference sequence). The CDR3 has 13 residues. V shed 2 bases and J 5 bases; nucleotides not matched to a gene: 3. The CDR3 loop reads CASSLYRGDEQYF. The CDR3 coding sequence is TGTGCCAGCAGCTTATACCGGGGGGACGAGCAGTACTTC.

About this clone: The junction departs from germline at one end; a sequencing error may be responsible. Other DNA sequences within the sample encode an identical CDR3. The chain uses TRBV6-6 and TRBJ1-6; 8 bases fit TRBD1. Germline V gene sequence: CDR1 MNHNY, CDR2 SVGAGI (reference sequence). This CDR3 has 12 residues. This CDR3 reads CASGQGNSPLHF. Here the CDR3 DNA reads TGCGCCAGTGGACAGGGTAATTCACCCCTCCACTTT.

On this clone: The sample holds other DNA sequences that translate to the same CDR3. Here the CDR3 DNA reads TGTGCCAGCAGTTACTCGGGTGAAAAACTGTTTTTT. This sequence encodes CASSYSGEKLFF. V usage is TRBV6-5 and J usage is TRBJ1-4; unclear D gene. There are 12 residues in the CDR3. Germline assignment: CDR1 MNHEY and CDR2 SVGAGI. V was pared by 0 bases and J by 7 bases, with 3 bases between.

The rearrangement uses TRBV6-5 and TRBJ1-1, with 9 bases that match TRBD1. With V trimmed by 4 bases and J by 6 bases, 0 bases remained unmatched. The CDR3 is 12 residues long. CDR1 and CDR2 from the germline V gene are MNHEY and SVGAGI. Here the CDR3 DNA reads TGTGCCAGCAGTTGGACAGGGGCTGAAGCTTTCTTT. Translating it yields CASSWTGAEAFF.

With regard to this clone: At one boundary the junction diverges from the germline segment, which might be a read error. The chain combines TRBV5-1 with TRBJ2-5; tentatively, D is TRBD2 (5 bases). This CDR3 comprises 14 residues. The germline V gene has CDR1 SGHRS and CDR2 YFSETQ. In DNA, the CDR3 is TGCACCAGCAGCCACGGGGTTAATGAAGAGACCCAGTACTTC. Translating it yields CTSSHGVNEETQYF. The entire variable domain, with the rest obtained from reference TRBV5-1 and TRBJ2-5, is as follows: KAGVTQTPRYLIKTRGQQVTLSCSPISGHRSVSWYQQTPGQGLQFLFEYFSETQRNKGNFPGRFSGRQFSNSRSEMNVSTLELGDSALYLCTSSHGVNEETQYFGPGTRLLVL.

This clone has a handful of counts. Other DNA sequences in the sample encode the same CDR3. The CDR3 DNA reads TGTGCCTGGAGTGTGAGCTACGAGCAGTACTTC. It encodes CAWSVSYEQYF. This chain connects TRBV30 to TRBJ2-7; D not certain. Trimming removed 0 bases at V and 3 bases at J, with 3 bases between. The CDR3 spans 11 residues. CDR1 GTSNPN and CDR2 SVGIG come from the germline V gene (reference sequence).

The table lists this clone with a count of one. The V and J genes are TRBV18 and TRBJ1-5; the match to TRBD1 covers 7 bases. The CDR3 has 14 amino acids. V lost 4 bases, J lost 5 bases, and 5 bases stayed unmatched. From germline, CDR1 is KGHSH and CDR2 LQKENI. The CDR3 sequence is CASSQGAFDQPQHF. CDR3 coding DNA: TGTGCCAGCTCACAGGGGGCTTTCGATCAGCCCCAGCATTTT.

A word on this clone: Germline is not matched at one junction end, which may reflect a read error. The chain links TRBV5-1 to TRBJ2-1; possibly TRBD2 for D (5 bases). The CDR3 consists of 15 residues. The germline V gene encodes CDR1 SGHRS and CDR2 YFSETQ. As DNA, the CDR3 is TGCGCCAGCAGCTTGGAAAGCGGATCCTACAATGAGCGGTTCTTC. This encodes CASSLESGSYNERFF.

The chain joins TRBV7-9 to TRBJ2-5; maybe TRBD2 (6 bases). With 6 bases removed from V and 2 bases from J, the gap between germline ends came to 16 bases. CDR3 length: 15 residues. Germline assignment: CDR1 SEHNR and CDR2 FQNEAQ (reference sequence). The CDR3 region is CASSLTGTPQETQYF. The DNA for the CDR3 is TGTGCCAGCAGTTTAACCGGGACTCCTCAAGAGACCCAGTACTTC.

This clone has only a few counts. CDR3 nucleotide sequence: TGTGCCTCTGTCCGGGACAGGACCTCCTACGAGCAGTACTTC. Protein sequence: CASVRDRTSYEQYF. The chain links TRBV30 to TRBJ2-7; TRBD1 matches at 8 bases. J was trimmed by 0 bases and V by 7 bases; bases with no gene match: 8. This CDR3 has 14 residues. CDR1 and CDR2 from the germline V gene are GTSNPN and SVGIG (reference sequence).

The rearrangement uses TRBV29-1 and TRBJ1-1; D gene uncertain. V dropped 7 bases and J dropped 3 bases, with 9 bases sitting between them. The CDR3 consists of 11 residues. The germline CDR1 and CDR2 sequences are SQVTM and ANQGSEA. The CDR3 region is CSGETDTEAFF. CDR3 DNA sequence: TGCAGCGGCGAAACAGACACTGAAGCTTTCTTT.

The rearrangement joins TRBV29-1 to TRBJ2-5; D possibly corresponds to TRBD1 (5 bases). The germline CDR1 and CDR2 sequences are SQVTM and ANQGSEA. The CDR3 is made up of 12 amino acids. V lost 4 bases, J lost 4 bases, and 10 bases lay in between. Written as DNA, the CDR3 is TGCAGCGTTGTGCAGGGCCTAGAGACCCAGTACTTC. Amino acid sequence: CSVVQGLETQYF.

This clone was counted a single time. J is TRBJ2-6 and V is TRBV4-2; no clear D gene. V was cut by 0 bases and J by 0 bases, with 15 bases left in between. CDR1 is LGHNA and CDR2 is YNFKEQ in the germline V gene. The CDR3 has 19 residues. The CDR3 reads CASSQDKGRSSSGANVLTF. As DNA, the CDR3 is TGTGCCAGCAGCCAAGATAAAGGAAGATCTTCCTCTGGGGCCAACGTCCTGACTTTC.

The rearrangement joins TRBV7-9 to TRBJ2-3, with TRBD2 as a possible D gene (5 bases). The CDR3 runs 14 residues. Trimming pared 5 bases from V and 4 bases from J, leaving 13 bases between. Germline values: CDR1 SEHNR, CDR2 FQNEAQ (reference sequence). The CDR3 DNA follows: TGTGCCAGCAGCACGCCGGACTGGGCAGATACGCAGTATTTT. This encodes CASSTPDWADTQYF.

This clone was picked up a small number of times. V and J are TRBV19 and TRBJ2-3; 12 nucleotides match TRBD2. The CDR3 extends over 14 amino acids. V gave up 10 bases and J gave up 6 bases; unmatched junction bases: 8. Germline loops: CDR1 LNHDA, CDR2 SQIVND (reference sequence). The CDR3 nucleotides are TGTGCCACCTTGACTAGCGGGGGATCTGATACGCAGTATTTT. The encoded protein is CATLTSGGSDTQYF.

The CDR3 sequence: CSVGEGEQPQHF. For the CDR3, the DNA is TGCAGCGTTGGAGAGGGGGAACAGCCCCAGCATTTT. The chain employs TRBV29-1 and TRBJ1-5; the D gene is possibly TRBD1 (6 bases). The CDR3 has 12 amino acids. Trimming took 4 bases from V and 7 from J, leaving 11 bases between them. Looked up from germline, CDR1 is SQVTM and CDR2 is ANQGSEA.

The V gene is TRBV5-1, the J gene TRBJ2-5; D may be TRBD1 (6 bases). The germline gives CDR1 SGHRS, CDR2 YFSETQ. The CDR3 sequence is 15 residues long. The germline V and J ends were trimmed by 1 base and 2 bases, with 12 bases remaining between them. The CDR3 sequence: CASSLTGRIQETQYF. The CDR3 bases are TGCGCCAGCAGCTTGACAGGGAGAATTCAAGAGACCCAGTACTTC.

This clone was counted only a few times. The chain uses TRBV7-8 and TRBJ2-5; D uncertain. Looked up from germline, CDR1 is SGHVS and CDR2 is FQNEAQ. This CDR3 is 12 amino acids long. V lost 5 bases to trimming and J lost 4 bases, with 8 bases between them. The CDR3 protein is CASSARSETQYF. For the CDR3, the DNA is TGTGCCAGCAGCGCGCGGTCAGAGACCCAGTACTTC.

This rearrangement joins TRBV30 to TRBJ2-7, with D hard to call. The germline CDR1 and CDR2 sequences are GTSNPN and SVGIG (reference sequence). The V end lost 3 bases, the J end lost 7 bases, and 16 bases lay between the germline ends. This CDR3 has 13 amino acids. The CDR3 region is CAWSPTSVREQYF. The DNA for the CDR3 is TGTGCCTGGAGCCCCACGAGTGTACGAGAGCAGTACTTC. The variable domain in full, with the rest retrieved from reference TRBV30 and TRBJ2-7, is SQTIHQWPATLVQPVGSPLSLECTVEGTSNPNLYWYRQAAGRGLQLLFYSVGIGQISSEVPQNLSASRPQDRQFILSSKKLLLSDSGFYLCAWSPTSVREQYFGPGTRLTVT.

V and J are TRBV11-2 and TRBJ2-3; D gene uncertain. This CDR3 region has 16 residues. Germline V gene lookup returns CDR1 SGHAT and CDR2 FQNNGV. Trimming left V 2 bases short and J 2 bases short, with 14 bases between. The CDR3 region is CASSLLWNPDTDTQYF. CDR3 coding DNA: TGTGCCAGCAGCTTACTGTGGAATCCGGACACAGATACGCAGTATTTT.

This clone was counted a few times. The rearrangement links TRBV30 to TRBJ1-2, with TRBD1 matching over 7 bases. V dropped 3 bases and J dropped 4; count of bases not matched to a gene: 5. The length of the CDR3 is 13 residues. Germline CDR1 reads GTSNPN; CDR2 reads SVGIG (reference sequence). The CDR3 reads CAWRRDSPYGYTF. DNA of the CDR3: TGTGCCTGGAGGCGGGACAGCCCCTATGGCTACACCTTC.

This chain connects TRBV30 to TRBJ1-1, with D unclear. This CDR3 spans 13 amino acids. Germline values: CDR1 GTSNPN, CDR2 SVGIG (reference sequence). With 6 bases removed from V and 1 base from J, the gap between germline ends came to 12 bases. CDR3 protein: CACRPYSNTEAFF. The CDR3 nucleotides read TGTGCCTGCAGACCGTACTCGAACACTGAAGCTTTCTTT.

The chain has TRBV9 and TRBJ1-4; D is uncertain. Germline values: CDR1 SGDLS, CDR2 YYNGEE. CDR3 size: 14 residues. The ends were cut back, 4 bases at V and 0 bases at J, with 7 bases in the middle. The CDR3 sequence: CASSLQPTNEKLFF. For the CDR3, the DNA is TGTGCCAGCAGCTTACAGCCAACTAATGAAAAACTGTTTTTT.